One and the same sample provided the 2 T cell receptor beta chains below, sequenced in a study of identical twins. TCRdb fed the 5' RACE reads into MiXCR, producing one record per CDR3 protein. The sample holds around 500,000 distinct CDR3 sequences, around 14% seen once. These records were also assigned to another study, of yellow fever vaccine responses in identical twins.

The sequenced sample consisted of CD4+ T cells sorted from blood. The receptors derive from a woman younger than 30 in good health.

The chain uses TRBV6-5 and TRBJ2-7; D is ambiguous. The CDR3 is 13 amino acids. The germline V gene has CDR1 MNHEY and CDR2 SVGAGI. The V gene lost 0 bases and the J gene lost 1 base, with 4 bases spanning the gap. CDR3 residues: CASSYSISYEQYF. The CDR3, as DNA: TGTGCCAGCAGTTACTCGATTTCCTACGAGCAGTACTTC.

V gene TRBV5-1 combines with J gene TRBJ2-7; 10 bases match TRBD1. The CDR3 runs to 12 residues. Germline assignment: CDR1 SGHRS and CDR2 YFSETQ. V was clipped by 0 bases and J by 12 bases; unmatched bases: 3. CDR3 coding DNA: TGCGCCAGCAGCTTGGGACAGGGGGCTTGGTACTTC. This gives the protein CASSLGQGAWYF.